This T cell receptor beta chain emerged from a study of cytomegalovirus exposure and HLA in healthy donors. This CDR3 is built from 14 residues. Germline values: CDR1 SGHTA, CDR2 FQGNSA. J lost 8 bases, V lost 2 bases, and 4 bases had no gene match. PCR amplification relied on 60 Vbeta primers (plus 13 Jbeta primers). The method was immunoSEQ multiplex PCR; TCRdb's version includes in-frame clones alone and lacks a portion of them. The data show some 150,000 clones, around 60% seen once. The receptor was isolated from a woman aged 55-75 years in good health and CMV-seropositive. The sequenced material came from PBMCs. The rearrangement links TRBV7-2 to TRBJ2-1; 9 bases line up with TRBD2. The CDR3 region is CASSLKTSGHEQFF. The CDR3 bases are TGTGCCAGCAGCTTAAAGACTAGCGGCCATGAGCAGTTCTTC.